This T cell receptor beta chain was sequenced for a study of blood T cell repertoires in COVID-19. Original processing methods: Estimation of nucleated cell counts was performed using reference gene primer amplification. Data came from immunoSEQ multiplex PCR; TCRdb stores just in-frame clones and leaves some out. V, J and clone size derive from that table, while D and trimming were established from the DNA sequence. This table has 160,000 or so clones, around 90% appearing once. V was shortened by 2 bases and J by 2 bases, with 13 bases between the two germline ends. Looked up from germline, CDR1 is LGHNA and CDR2 is YSLEER. The CDR3 has 15 amino acids.

This clonotype was sampled from a man between 60 and 75 years old with acute or convalescent COVID-19. The chain employs TRBV4-3 and TRBJ2-7; possible D gene TRBD2, 5 bases. Sequencing input: peripheral blood. The CDR3 sequence is CASSQSVAGPYEQYF. In nucleotides, the CDR3 is TGCGCCAGCAGCCAATCGGTGGCGGGCCCCTACGAGCAGTACTTC.